The entry below describes one TCR beta chain. This sample is part of a study of T cell responses to AZD1222 COVID-19 vaccine. The CDR3 totals 13 residues. With 7 bases removed from V and 4 bases from J, the gap between germline ends came to 10 bases. Germline-derived CDR1 and CDR2 are LNHDA and SQIVND (reference sequence). The protocol was immunoSEQ multiplex PCR, while the TCRdb copy is restricted to in-frame clones and leaves out a portion. The table records some 130,000 clones, 85% to 90% of them present only once. This chain uses TRBV19 with TRBJ1-4; TRBD1 is a possible D gene (6 bases). The sequence came from an adult in good health. Sequencing used peripheral blood, obtained on day 0 of AZD1222 vaccination. CDR3 in DNA: TGTGCCAGTATTGACAGGTTTAATGAAAAACTGTTTTTT. As protein: CASIDRFNEKLFF.